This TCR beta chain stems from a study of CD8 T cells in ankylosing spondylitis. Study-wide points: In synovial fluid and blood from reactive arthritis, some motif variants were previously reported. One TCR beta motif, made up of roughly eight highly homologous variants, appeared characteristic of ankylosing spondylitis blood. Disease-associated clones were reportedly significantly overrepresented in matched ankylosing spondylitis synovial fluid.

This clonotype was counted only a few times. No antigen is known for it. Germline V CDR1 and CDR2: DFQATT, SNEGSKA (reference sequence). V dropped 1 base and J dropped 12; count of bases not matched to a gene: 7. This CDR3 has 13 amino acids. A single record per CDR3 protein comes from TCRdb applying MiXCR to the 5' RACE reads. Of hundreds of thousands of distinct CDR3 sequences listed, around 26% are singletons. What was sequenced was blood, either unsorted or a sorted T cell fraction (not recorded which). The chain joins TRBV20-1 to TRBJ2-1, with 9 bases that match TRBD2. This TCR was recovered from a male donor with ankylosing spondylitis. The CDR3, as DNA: TGCAGTGCTAGAGTAATTAGCGGGAGCACGCAGTTCTTC. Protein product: CSARVISGSTQFF.